The 17 T cell receptor beta chains below all came from one sample that was sequenced in a study of human T cells and chemical hapten exposure. Specified time point: patch test 1, 2 weeks after DPC sensitization. Documented treatment: therapeutic diphenylcyclopropenone sensitization with weekly scalp DPC. TCRdb fed the RACE reads into MiXCR, producing one record per CDR3 protein. The sample holds some 400,000 distinct CDR3 sequences, about 4.4% seen once. Here the sequenced sample was whole blood, taken in connection with sensitization to the hapten diphenylcyclopropenone (DPC). Receptors originate from a woman aged 45 to 65 with alopecia areata. Some clones in this sample may be carry-over from other donors' samples.

This clonotype was detected only a few times. This chain connects TRBV7-9 to TRBJ2-7, with D unresolved. The length of the CDR3 is 15 residues. Between the trimmed V and J ends, which lost 1 base and 3 bases, there was a span of 13 bases. Looked up from germline, CDR1 is SEHNR and CDR2 is FQNEAQ (reference sequence). CDR3 DNA sequence: TGTGCCAGCAGCTTAGTGGACCCTCCCTACTACGAGCAGTACTTC. It yields the protein CASSLVDPPYYEQYF.

This rearrangement joins TRBV5-1 to TRBJ2-5, with D possibly being TRBD1 (5 bases). In germline, CDR1 is SGHRS, CDR2 YFSETQ. This CDR3 is built from 14 residues. V lost 2 bases to trimming and J lost 4 bases, with 12 bases between them. CDR3 DNA: TGCGCCAGCAGCTTTGGTGGGGCCGGAGAGACCCAGTACTTC. This encodes CASSFGGAGETQYF.

In its sample, this clonotype was seen many times. This sequence joins TRBV2 and TRBJ1-2; TRBD1 aligns across 8 bases. The trim removed 5 bases at V and 8 bases at J, leaving 16 bases unmatched. This CDR3 spans 16 amino acids. The germline gives CDR1 SNHLY, CDR2 FYNNEI. CDR3 in amino acids: CASSIQRTGIRFGYTF. DNA for the CDR3: TGTGCCAGCAGTATCCAACGGACAGGGATTCGGTTCGGCTACACCTTC.

This clonotype turned up a few times. The V gene is TRBV20-1, the J gene TRBJ2-1; perhaps TRBD2 as D (6 bases). Trimming stripped 4 bases from V and 3 bases from J, with 16 bases between. The CDR3 extends over 15 amino acids. Germline V gene sequence: CDR1 DFQATT, CDR2 SNEGSKA (reference sequence). The chain's CDR3 is CSATIGGGNYNEQFF. The CDR3 bases are TGCAGTGCTACGATCGGTGGGGGGAACTACAATGAGCAGTTCTTC.

This clonotype appeared many times. This chain connects TRBV30 to TRBJ2-3, with 8 bases identical to TRBD1. Germline-derived CDR1 and CDR2 are GTSNPN and SVGIG (reference sequence). The CDR3 consists of 15 residues. V trimming: 0 bases; J trimming: 3 bases; junction bases outside the gene matches: 5. CDR3 in DNA: TGTGCCTGGAGTGTAGGTACAGGGGGTACAGATACGCAGTATTTT. This gives the protein CAWSVGTGGTDTQYF.

Turning to this clonotype: An end of the junction differs from the germline gene, which may be a read error. The chain uses TRBV6-2 or TRBV6-3 and TRBJ2-7; D remains unclear. Germline V lookup: CDR1 MNHEY, CDR2 SVGEGT. This CDR3 is built from 12 residues. For the CDR3, the DNA is TGTGCCAGCAGTGACTCCATTTACGAGCAGTACTTC. Its translation is CASSDSIYEQYF.

This clonotype has ten or more counts. This chain joins TRBV10-3 and TRBJ2-3; TRBD2 matches 8 bases. The CDR3 has 18 residues. The germline V gene encodes CDR1 ENHRY and CDR2 SYGVKD. V trimming: 0 bases; J trimming: 6 bases; junction bases outside the gene matches: 14. This CDR3 reads CAISESNRGGHLPDTQYF. CDR3 bases: TGTGCCATCAGTGAGTCGAATCGGGGGGGCCACCTTCCGGATACGCAGTATTTT.

On this clonotype: At one end, the junction sequence differs from germline, possibly due to a read error. The chain combines TRBV7-9 with TRBJ1-5; no firm D call. Looked up from germline, CDR1 is SEHNR and CDR2 is FQNEAQ (reference sequence). CDR3 length equals 14 residues. CDR3 loop: CASSLGASNQPQRF. Here the CDR3 DNA reads TGTGCCAGCAGCTTAGGGGCTAGCAATCAGCCCCAGCGTTTT.

This clonotype was seen ten or more times. The J gene is TRBJ2-3, the V gene TRBV7-2, with 11 nucleotides matching TRBD1. Per germline, CDR1 SGHTA and CDR2 FQGNSA. V was clipped by 5 bases and J by 4 bases; unmatched bases: 8. CDR3 size: 16 residues. CDR3 sequence: CASSPTWTGGADTQYF. Here the CDR3 DNA reads TGTGCCAGCAGCCCAACTTGGACAGGGGGCGCAGATACGCAGTATTTT.

The chain employs TRBV16 and TRBJ2-1; maybe TRBD2 (6 bases). This CDR3 spans 14 amino acids. Germline-derived CDR1 and CDR2 are KGHSY and FQNENV. V lost 6 bases and J lost 6, with 15 bases in between. In DNA, the CDR3 is TGTGCCAGCAGTAACTTCGGGGGAGGCAATGAGCAGTTCTTC. Translation gives CASSNFGGGNEQFF.

In this sample, this clonotype turned up many times. The V gene is TRBV6-5, the J gene TRBJ2-2; D not resolved. CDR1 MNHEY and CDR2 SVGAGI come from the germline V gene. V shed 5 bases and J shed 8 bases, with 21 bases lying between them. This CDR3 region has 16 residues. CDR3 DNA: TGTGCCAGCAGTCCCCTTTGGGAAATAGCCTCAGGGGAGCTGTTTTTT. Encoded protein: CASSPLWEIASGELFF.

This clonotype has ten or more counts. The J gene is TRBJ1-4, the V gene TRBV6-1; 8 nucleotides match TRBD1. Looked up from germline, CDR1 is MNHNS and CDR2 is SASEGT. Trimming cost V 4 bases and J 14 bases; bases outside gene matches: 9. The CDR3 has 13 amino acids. The CDR3 spells CASSGDPAGGLFF. CDR3 sequence (DNA): TGTGCCAGCAGTGGGGACCCTGCAGGGGGCCTGTTTTTT.

This clonotype was observed at least ten times. J is TRBJ1-1 and V is TRBV29-1; TRBD1 might be the D (5 bases). CDR1 and CDR2 (germline): SQVTM, ANQGSEA. V was shortened by 5 bases and J by 10 bases, with 20 bases between the two germline ends. This CDR3 is 13 amino acids long. CDR3 nucleotide sequence: TGCAGCGTTAAGGCTTCGGACGGCCAGGGAGCTTTCTTT. Its protein product is CSVKASDGQGAFF. Looking up the rest from reference TRBV29-1 and TRBJ1-1 gives the full variable domain: SAVISQKPSRDICQRGTSLTIQCQVDSQVTMMFWYRQQPGQSLTLIATANQGSEATYESGFVIDKFPISRPNLTFSTLTVSNMSPEDSSIYLCSVKASDGQGAFFGQGTRLTVV.

This clonotype was seen many times. This chain links TRBV7-9 with TRBJ2-1, with D perhaps given as TRBD1 or TRBD2 (6 bases each). The CDR3 extends over 14 amino acids. CDR1 SEHNR and CDR2 FQNEAQ come from the germline V gene (reference sequence). The V and J ends lost 5 bases and 8 bases respectively, with 16 bases between them. In DNA, the CDR3 is TGTGCCAGCAGCCGTCGGGACGGGGGCCATGAGCAGTTCTTC. Its protein product is CASSRRDGGHEQFF.

In this sample, this clonotype turned up many times. The chain joins TRBV18 to TRBJ1-1; tentatively, D is TRBD1 (5 bases). The V and J ends lost 3 bases and 2 bases respectively, with 10 bases between them. Germline values: CDR1 KGHSH, CDR2 LQKENI. The CDR3 contains 14 residues. The CDR3 is CASSPGRTNTEAFF. The CDR3 DNA is TGTGCCAGCTCACCGGGACGGACTAACACTGAAGCTTTCTTT.

This chain links TRBV7-2 with TRBJ2-1, with D uncertain. The CDR3 loop spans 11 amino acids. Deletions cut 5 bases from V and 9 bases from J, with 8 bases between. Germline CDR1 and CDR2: SGHTA and FQGNSA. DNA of the CDR3: TGTGCCAGCAGCGTCGGGCCTGAGCAGTTCTTC. Its protein product is CASSVGPEQFF.

The chain has TRBV20-1 and TRBJ2-3; 7 nucleotides align to TRBD1. J gave up 4 bases and V 8 bases, and 12 bases lay outside the gene matches. CDR1 is DFQATT and CDR2 is SNEGSKA in the germline V gene (reference sequence). This CDR3 region has 14 residues. CDR3 protein: CSQTSTGAADTQYF. CDR3 sequence (DNA): TGCAGTCAAACTTCCACAGGGGCAGCAGATACGCAGTATTTT.